This is a list of T cell receptor beta chains from one sample in a study of cytomegalovirus exposure and HLA in healthy donors. Clones were sequenced by immunoSEQ multiplex PCR, and TCRdb holds only the in-frame ones, with some missing. The repertoire holds more than 95,000 clones, with 80% as singletons. Sequencing input: PBMCs. All receptors come from a female donor in good health and CMV-seronegative. CDR3s include the opening cysteine and the closing phenylalanine or tryptophan. The D gene is left open where the match is weak. Rows may omit the clone size; those that give it use once, few, many or a size class.

>TRBV28|TRBD2|TRBJ2-2|once
CASSSGGLAGDTNTGELFF
TGTGCCAGCAGCTCCGGCGGACTAGCGGGAGATACAAACACCGGGGAGCTGTTTTTT
>TRBV5-4|NA|TRBJ1-2|NA
CASSFGRISTDANYGYTF
TGTGCCAGCAGCTTTGGCCGTATAAGTACAGATGCTAACTATGGCTACACCTTC
>TRBV28|TRBD2|TRBJ2-1|NA
CASRPLGLAGGEAFF
TGTGCCAGCAGACCTCTGGGACTAGCAGGAGGGGAGGCGTTCTTC
>TRBV28|NA|TRBJ2-6|NA
CATHWGAGANVLTF
TGTGCCACCCACTGGGGAGCTGGGGCCAACGTCCTGACTTTC
>TRBV2|TRBD2|TRBJ2-7|NA
CASSELPSSGGFEQYF
TGTGCCAGCAGTGAACTACCCTCTAGCGGGGGCTTCGAGCAGTACTTC
>TRBV25-1|TRBD2|TRBJ2-3|few
CASSDPGLAGDDTQYF
TGTGCCAGCAGTGACCCAGGACTAGCGGGAGACGATACGCAGTATTTT
>TRBV5-1|TRBD1|TRBJ2-5|NA
CASNIQGVAQETQYF
TGCGCCAGCAACATTCAGGGGGTCGCACAAGAGACCCAGTACTTC
>TRBV10-1|NA|TRBJ2-3|NA
CASRDSRTDTQYF
TGCGCCAGCAGAGACAGTCGCACAGATACGCAGTATTTT
>TRBV7-9|TRBD1|TRBJ1-2|NA
CSSSAIGWRGQGGGYTF
TGTTCCAGCAGCGCAATAGGGTGGAGAGGACAGGGAGGCGGCTACACCTTC
>TRBV27|NA|TRBJ2-1|NA
CASSLTYYNEQFF
TGTGCCAGCAGTTTAACCTACTACAATGAGCAGTTCTTC
>TRBV6-6|TRBD1|TRBJ1-6|NA
CASRVTGGYNSPLHF
TGTGCCAGCAGGGTGACAGGGGGTTATAATTCACCCCTCCACTTT
>TRBV28|TRBD1|TRBJ1-5|NA
CASSLGTANQPQHF
TGTGCCAGCAGCCTCGGGACAGCCAATCAGCCCCAGCATTTT
>TRBV27|TRBD1|TRBJ2-7|few
CASSSSGQGTYEQYF
TGTGCCAGCAGTTCCTCGGGACAGGGTACCTACGAGCAGTACTTC
>TRBV2|NA|TRBJ1-1|NA
CASRGHYPNTEAFF
TGTGCCAGCAGAGGACACTATCCAAACACTGAAGCTTTCTTT
>TRBV5-8|NA|TRBJ1-4|NA
CATTTGPNEKLFF
TGTGCCACCACGACAGGACCTAATGAAAAACTGTTTTTT
>TRBV28|NA|TRBJ1-2|few
CASSSLGGGYTF
TGTGCCAGCAGCTCCCTCGGAGGCGGCTACACCTTC
>TRBV2|TRBD2|TRBJ2-1|NA
CASSVPTSGRYLNEQFF
TGTGCCAGCAGTGTACCGACTAGCGGGAGGTATCTCAATGAGCAGTTCTTC
>TRBV4-2|TRBD1|TRBJ1-4|once
CASSQETGGEKLFF
TGTGCCAGCAGCCAAGAGACAGGGGGGGAAAAACTGTTTTTT
>TRBV18|TRBD1|TRBJ1-5|NA
CASSPRTGADQPQHF
TGTGCCAGCTCACCACGGACAGGGGCGGATCAGCCCCAGCATTTT
>TRBV19|NA|TRBJ2-1|few
CASSIDHQGSYNEQFF
TGTGCCAGTAGTATAGATCACCAGGGATCCTACAATGAGCAGTTCTTC
>TRBV9|NA|TRBJ1-6|NA
CASSFGQYNSPLHF
TGTGCCAGCAGTTTTGGACAGTATAATTCACCCCTCCACTTT
>TRBV28|TRBD1|TRBJ1-2|once
CASSSYRTGPSYGYTF
TGTGCCAGCAGTTCGTACCGGACAGGTCCGAGCTATGGCTACACCTTC
>TRBV7-9|NA|TRBJ2-5|NA
CASSLVVTSAQYF
TGTGCCAGCAGCTTAGTAGTTACGTCGGCCCAGTACTTC
>TRBV7-3|NA|TRBJ2-1|NA
CASARSSGFEQFF
TGTGCCAGCGCGAGGTCCAGCGGGTTCGAGCAGTTCTTC
>TRBV30|TRBD2|TRBJ2-3|few
CAWATGLAGTDTQYF
TGTGCCTGGGCCACTGGACTAGCGGGCACAGATACGCAGTATTTT
>TRBV7-9|NA|TRBJ1-1|few
CASSLVASQNTEAFF
TGTGCCAGCAGCTTAGTGGCCAGTCAGAACACTGAAGCTTTCTTT
>TRBV19|TRBD1|TRBJ2-1|once
CASQLGRDRGRNEQFF
TGTGCCAGTCAATTGGGGAGGGACAGGGGACGGAATGAGCAGTTCTTC
>TRBV5-4|NA|TRBJ1-1|NA
CASSSQVSMNTEAFF
TGTGCCAGCAGTTCTCAGGTATCGATGAACACTGAAGCTTTCTTT
>TRBV6-4|NA|TRBJ2-6|few
CASSDGDTSNSGANVLTF
TGTGCCAGCAGTGACGGGGACACCTCAAACTCTGGGGCCAACGTCCTGACTTTC
>TRBV7-9|NA|TRBJ1-1|NA
CSSSPTQGLSWNTEAFF
TGTTCCAGCAGTCCTACTCAGGGTCTTTCCTGGAACACTGAAGCTTTCTTT
>TRBV18|TRBD1|TRBJ1-3|NA
CASSPPGQGGNTIYF
TGTGCCAGCTCACCCCCGGGACAGGGTGGAAACACCATATATTTT
>TRBV10-3|TRBD2|TRBJ2-1|NA
CAIRGSTSGGYNDEQFF
TGTGCCATCAGAGGGTCGACTAGCGGGGGGTATAACGATGAGCAGTTCTTC
>TRBV7-6|NA|TRBJ1-6|NA
CASSLNRGENSPLHF
TGTGCCAGCAGCCTCAACCGGGGGGAAAATTCACCCCTCCACTTT
>TRBV11-2|NA|TRBJ2-7|NA
CASSSYEQYF
TGTGCCAGCAGCTCCTACGAGCAGTACTTC
>TRBV21-1|NA|TRBJ1-1|NA
CASSAPDGGRTEAFF
TGTGCCAGCAGCGCCCCTGACGGAGGTCGAACTGAAGCTTTCTTT
>TRBV5-5|NA|TRBJ1-4|few
CASSLSGSNEKLFF
TGTGCCAGCAGCTTAAGCGGTTCTAATGAAAAACTGTTTTTT
>TRBV30|TRBD1|TRBJ1-6|NA
CAWSAGQTNSPLHF
TGTGCCTGGAGTGCGGGACAGACAAATTCACCCCTCCACTTT
>TRBV6-5|NA|TRBJ2-7|NA
CASSSRQVLYEQYF
TGTGCCAGCAGCTCAAGACAAGTCCTCTACGAGCAGTACTTC
>TRBV7-6|NA|TRBJ2-5|NA
CASSLSGEETQYF
TGTGCCAGCAGCTTATCGGGGGAAGAGACCCAGTACTTC
>TRBV13|TRBD2|TRBJ2-5|NA
CASSLRFGGGRSIETQYF
TGTGCCAGCAGCTTAAGGTTTGGTGGCGGGAGGTCTATAGAGACCCAGTACTTC
>TRBV5-8|NA|TRBJ1-5|NA
CASSHRVGGNQPQHF
TGTGCCAGCAGCCACAGGGTAGGGGGCAATCAGCCCCAGCATTTT
>TRBV5-1|TRBD1|TRBJ1-1|NA
CASSLTGDEAFF
TGCGCCAGCAGCTTGACAGGGGATGAAGCTTTCTTT
>TRBV2|TRBD1|TRBJ1-2|NA
CASRRDRGLTIYGYTF
TGTGCCAGCCGCCGGGACAGGGGGCTTACTATCTATGGCTACACCTTC
>TRBV19|NA|TRBJ1-2|NA
CASISNYGYTF
TGTGCCTCTATTTCTAACTATGGCTACACCTTC
>TRBV28|TRBD1|TRBJ1-2|NA
CASSLIRNRGPDGYTF
TGTGCCAGCAGTTTAATCCGTAACAGGGGTCCTGATGGGTACACCTTC
>TRBV5-1|NA|TRBJ2-7|NA
CASSFAASYEQYF
TGCGCCAGCAGCTTCGCAGCGTCCTACGAGCAGTACTTC
>TRBV30|TRBD2|TRBJ2-1|NA
CAWRGSGSQGEQFF
TGTGCCTGGAGGGGTAGCGGGAGCCAGGGTGAGCAGTTCTTC